These 20 T cell receptor beta chains were all obtained from the same sample, sequenced in a study of OX40 agonist ivuxolimab in advanced cancers. Assay: immunoSEQ multiplex PCR; the TCRdb copy retains only in-frame clones and omits some. The sample shows about 80,000 clones, around 90% of them seen only once. This specimen consisted of CD4+ or CD8+ T cells sorted from blood, obtained in a trial of the OX40 agonist ivuxolimab. These receptor sequences come from an adult with an advanced solid tumor such as melanoma, head and neck, liver or kidney cancer.

The genes are TRBV7-9 and TRBJ1-5; the D gene is possibly TRBD1 (6 bases). Between the trimmed V and J ends, which lost 8 bases and 2 bases, there was a span of 13 bases. Per germline, CDR1 SEHNR and CDR2 FQNEAQ (reference sequence). This CDR3 region has 14 residues. The CDR3 DNA reads as TGTGCCAGCGGCGGGACAAACGGCAATCAGCCCCAGCATTTT. Amino acids: CASGGTNGNQPQHF.

Here the CDR3 DNA reads TGCGCCAGCAGCCAAGGGCAACTCAGTCGAGGGATTGCCACAGATACGCAGTATTTT. Protein product: CASSQGQLSRGIATDTQYF. The rearrangement uses TRBV4-1 and TRBJ2-3, with D possibly being TRBD2 (5 bases). V shed 1 base and J shed 2 bases, with 22 bases lying between them. Per the germline V gene, CDR1 is MGHRA and CDR2 is YSYEKL. This CDR3 has 19 residues.

The genes are TRBV18 and TRBJ1-3; D unclear. CDR1 is KGHSH, CDR2 LQKENI, per germline. CDR3 length: 17 residues. The V end was cut by 4 bases, the J end by 0 bases, with 16 bases between. The CDR3 reads CASSRPMASISGNTIYF. The CDR3, as DNA: TGTGCCAGCTCACGTCCCATGGCATCAATCTCTGGAAACACCATATATTTT.

This clone was observed a handful of times. J is TRBJ2-7 and V is TRBV7-2, with D perhaps given as TRBD1 or TRBD2 (5 bases each). The germline V gene encodes CDR1 SGHTA and CDR2 FQGNSA. This CDR3 comprises 13 residues. The V and J ends lost 5 bases and 7 bases respectively, with 15 bases between them. CDR3 DNA sequence: TGTGCCAGCAGCAACCACCGGGGCTCGGAGCAGTACTTC. This sequence encodes CASSNHRGSEQYF.

This clone has a count of ten or more. The chain employs TRBV11-2 and TRBJ2-3; TRBD1 might be the D (5 bases). The ends were cut back, 5 bases at V and 0 bases at J, with 12 bases in the middle. This CDR3 is 15 amino acids long. Germline CDR1 and CDR2: SGHAT and FQNNGV. The chain's CDR3 is CASSPLTVSTDTQYF. Written as DNA, the CDR3 is TGTGCCAGCAGCCCGCTGACAGTTAGCACAGATACGCAGTATTTT.

V usage is TRBV11-3 and J usage is TRBJ2-3; the match to TRBD2 covers 8 bases. Unmatched junction bases numbered 8, after V lost 3 bases and J lost 3 bases. Germline-derived CDR1 and CDR2 are SGHNT and YENEEA. The CDR3 consists of 16 residues. The CDR3 sequence: CASSFNSGALTDTQYF. The CDR3 nucleotides read TGTGCCAGCAGCTTCAATAGCGGGGCATTAACAGATACGCAGTATTTT.

This clone was detected only once. The chain uses TRBV4-2 and TRBJ1-2, with 9 bases aligning to TRBD1. J gave up 4 bases and V 1 base, and 4 bases lay outside the gene matches. CDR3 length equals 15 residues. CDR1 is LGHNA, CDR2 YNFKEQ, per germline. In DNA, the CDR3 is TGTGCCAGCAGCCAAGCGGGACAGGGCATCTATGGCTACACCTTC. This gives the protein CASSQAGQGIYGYTF.

The rearrangement joins TRBV30 to TRBJ2-2; no clear D. The CDR3 contains 11 residues. V lost 4 bases and J lost 12, with 12 bases in between. Germline CDR1 reads GTSNPN; CDR2 reads SVGIG (reference sequence). The CDR3: CAWTLKRQLFF. The CDR3 DNA reads TGTGCCTGGACCCTTAAGAGGCAGCTGTTTTTT.

The chain links TRBV6-6 to TRBJ1-1, with D unresolved. Looked up from germline, CDR1 is MNHNY and CDR2 is SVGAGI (reference sequence). V lost 2 bases to trimming and J lost 4 bases, with 11 bases between them. CDR3 length equals 14 residues. CDR3 coding DNA: TGTGCCAGCAGTTACCCCGGAGAGAGCACTGAAGCTTTCTTT. Translated, it gives CASSYPGESTEAFF.

V usage is TRBV18 and J usage is TRBJ1-2; 11 bases fit TRBD1. CDR1 and CDR2 (germline): KGHSH, LQKENI. This CDR3 is built from 15 residues. With V trimmed by 0 bases and J by 7 bases, 4 bases remained unmatched. The CDR3 DNA reads TGTGCCAGCTCACCACCGACCGGGACAGGGGGTGGCTACACCTTC. Its translation is CASSPPTGTGGGYTF.

The V call is TRBV11-1, the J call TRBJ1-1; 9 positions agree with TRBD1. CDR1 and CDR2 from the germline V gene are SGHAT and FQDESV (reference sequence). The junction had 19 bases not matched to a gene; V was cut back by 6 bases and J by 5 bases. The CDR3 has 18 amino acids. CDR3 sequence: CASRPTAGTGRGYTEAFF. DNA for the CDR3: TGTGCCAGCAGACCGACGGCCGGGACAGGGAGGGGGTATACTGAAGCTTTCTTT.

The genes are TRBV5-1 and TRBJ2-2; TRBD1 agrees at 9 bases. The CDR3 contains 15 residues. V trimming: 5 bases; J trimming: 6 bases; junction bases outside the gene matches: 8. Germline loops: CDR1 SGHRS, CDR2 YFSETQ. The CDR3 region is CASRSPGQGAGELFF. The CDR3 DNA follows: TGCGCCAGCAGATCCCCGGGACAGGGCGCCGGGGAGCTGTTTTTT.

The V gene is TRBV6-1, the J gene TRBJ2-1; D may be TRBD1 or TRBD2 (5 bases each). Germline CDR1 and CDR2: MNHNS and SASEGT. Trimming took off 3 bases at V and 9 bases at J, with 15 bases between the two ends. CDR3 size: 14 residues. CDR3 nucleotide sequence: TGTGCCAGCAGTGACCCCATCTGGGGGTTTGAGCAGTTCTTC. As protein: CASSDPIWGFEQFF.

About this clone itself: The same CDR3 can be traced to other DNA sequences in this sample. This chain joins TRBV30 and TRBJ2-5; D call uncertain. Germline CDR1 reads GTSNPN; CDR2 reads SVGIG (reference sequence). The CDR3 loop spans 11 amino acids. V lost 0 bases and J 4 bases, leaving 3 bases between the germline ends. As DNA, the CDR3 is TGTGCCTGGAGTGTTCGAGAGACCCAGTACTTC. Protein sequence: CAWSVRETQYF.

The V and J genes are TRBV11-2 and TRBJ2-7; D is uncertain. The CDR3 consists of 14 residues. The V end lost 5 bases, the J end lost 1 base, and 12 bases lay between the germline ends. Germline V gene sequence: CDR1 SGHAT, CDR2 FQNNGV. This CDR3 reads CASSRAVRSYEQYF. CDR3 DNA: TGTGCCAGCAGCCGGGCCGTAAGGTCCTACGAGCAGTACTTC.

The chain is built from TRBV5-1 and TRBJ1-5; D remains ambiguous. The germline V gene encodes CDR1 SGHRS and CDR2 YFSETQ. Trimming shortened V by 0 bases and J by 5 bases, and 9 bases separated the two germline ends. The CDR3 contains 14 residues. The CDR3 loop is CASSLVNTDQPQHF. CDR3 DNA: TGCGCCAGCAGCTTGGTAAATACGGATCAGCCCCAGCATTTT. The full variable domain, rest sourced from reference TRBV5-1 and TRBJ1-5, is KAGVTQTPRYLIKTRGQQVTLSCSPISGHRSVSWYQQTPGQGLQFLFEYFSETQRNKGNFPGRFSGRQFSNSRSEMNVSTLELGDSALYLCASSLVNTDQPQHFGDGTRLSIL.

The rearrangement joins TRBV15 to TRBJ2-7, with 7 nucleotides matching TRBD1. V lost 1 base, J lost 2 bases, and 8 bases stayed unmatched. Germline loops: CDR1 LNHNV, CDR2 YYDKDF (reference sequence). This CDR3 has 16 amino acids. This CDR3 reads CATSRAVGQWAYEQYF. CDR3 nucleotide sequence: TGTGCCACCAGCAGAGCGGTGGGACAGTGGGCCTACGAGCAGTACTTC.

This clone was counted a single time. The chain links TRBV7-2 to TRBJ2-7; TRBD1 matches at 7 bases. CDR1 is SGHTA, CDR2 FQGNSA, per germline. The CDR3 is 14 residues long. With 1 base clipped from V and 0 bases from J, the junction kept 0 bases outside the gene matches. DNA for the CDR3: TGTGCCAGCAGCTTAGGGACAGGCTCCTACGAGCAGTACTTC. It is translated as CASSLGTGSYEQYF.

The chain is built from TRBV5-1 and TRBJ2-7, with a weak D call TRBD2 (5 bases). Looked up from germline, CDR1 is SGHRS and CDR2 is YFSETQ. The ends were cut back, 0 bases at V and 6 bases at J, with 19 bases in the middle. This CDR3 comprises 16 residues. In DNA form, the CDR3 reads TGCGCCAGCAGCTTGGCCCTGGTCCCCCTAGCCGGCGAGCAGTACTTC. Protein sequence: CASSLALVPLAGEQYF.

The chain employs TRBV5-4 and TRBJ1-1; maybe TRBD1 (5 bases). CDR1 SGHNT and CDR2 YYREEE come from the germline V gene (reference sequence). The CDR3 covers 14 residues. V lost 0 bases, J lost 1 base, and 7 bases lay in between. CDR3: CASSLAGWNTEAFF. The CDR3 region has the DNA TGTGCCAGCAGCTTGGCAGGGTGGAACACTGAAGCTTTCTTT.